The source of this T cell receptor (beta chain) is a study of preoperative IRX-2 immunotherapy in early breast cancer (dated by TCRdb to about 2019). The treatment or condition label corresponds to: preoperative locoregional IRX-2 cytokine immunotherapy. The samples were obtained from a phase Ib study that tested preoperative, locoregional IRX-2 cytokine immunotherapy meant to prime immune responses. Patients with early-stage breast cancer who were given IRX-2 before surgery served as donors. As for this clone: It has no known antigen specificity. No base quality values were provided; no much bigger clone lies one nucleotide off.

The library came from the immunoSEQ multiplex PCR assay. Sourced from immuneACCESS, this table was stored by TCRdb with only in-frame sequences that have V and J called. A share of the clones is absent; for the studies checked, an unresolved V gene accounts for under half, and the remainder has no known explanation. A total of around 34,000 clones appear in this sample, 75% to 90% of them only once. Together, the top ten hold around 2.5% of the sample. Spanning cysteine to phenylalanine, the CDR3 consists of 13 amino acids. Only CDR3 DNA is held: 39 bases, read in frame from base 1. V loses 3 bases of germline sequence and J loses 9 bases, and the interval between the two ends is 13 bases. The germline V gene supplies CDR1 SGDLS and CDR2 YYNGEE.

This receptor chain uses TRBV9 and TRBJ2-1; matching of 5 bases hints at TRBD1 as the D gene. Sequenced material: lymph node tissue, taken from a patient treated with IRX-2 immunotherapy. The clonotype originates from a human donor with breast cancer. The CDR3 protein sequence reads: CASSEGLYSEQFF. The bases read TGTGCCAGCAGCGAGGGGTTGTATAGTGAGCAGTTCTTC.